This T cell receptor beta chain was sequenced during a study of T cells in Graves' hyperthyroidism and ophthalmopathy. Study conclusions and caveats: Ophthalmopathy, as predicted by the model, came a median around 6.7 months after the prediction.

TCR beta CDR3 region amplification was performed from RNA transcripts. Researchers ran a first-round RT-PCR on the TCR CDR3 using the HTBI primer set. TCRdb reprocessed the multiplex PCR reads via MiXCR and lists one record per CDR3 protein. The top ten clones hold less than 20% of a sample with around 690,000 distinct CDR3 sequences, roughly 17% of them seen once. With respect to this clonotype: The antigen remains unidentified.

If no ophthalmopathy progression occurred within 18 months, Graves' hyperthyroidism was stable. Trimming took 6 bases from V and 9 from J; bases not matched to a gene: 12. CDR1 and CDR2 (germline): MNHNS, SASEGT. The CDR3 loop spans 16 amino acids. The receptor's source is a man between 50 and 59 years old with Graves' hyperthyroidism. The gene calls are TRBV6-1 and TRBJ1-6, with TRBD1 matching over 9 bases. Specimen: blood. The CDR3 nucleotides are TGTGCCAGCAGGGTGGGGCGAGGACAGGGGCGTTCACCCCTCCACTTT. Translated, it gives CASRVGRGQGRSPLHF.